A single sample gave rise to the 10 T cell receptor beta chains below, sequenced in a study of blood T cell repertoires in COVID-19. Assay used: immunoSEQ multiplex PCR; TCRdb lists only in-frame clones, some missing. The sample records about 280,000 clones, 87% being singletons. Source material: PBMCs or T cells enriched from blood (not recorded which). The receptors derive from a woman between 40 and 50 years old who had recovered from COVID-19.

V usage is TRBV19 and J usage is TRBJ1-1; D is unclear. The CDR3 spans 13 residues. Per germline, CDR1 LNHDA and CDR2 SQIVND (reference sequence). Trimming pared 8 bases from V and 0 bases from J, leaving 10 bases between. In DNA form, the CDR3 reads TGTGCCAGTGGGAGCGAAATGAACACTGAAGCTTTCTTT. Translation: CASGSEMNTEAFF.

The V call is TRBV5-1, the J call TRBJ2-1, with 12 bases that match TRBD2. Looked up from germline, CDR1 is SGHRS and CDR2 is YFSETQ. The J segment lost 13 bases and the V segment lost 4 bases, leaving 9 bases of the junction unmatched. This CDR3 region has 14 residues. The CDR3: CASSPGLAGHRQFF. In nucleotides, the CDR3 is TGCGCCAGCAGCCCCGGACTAGCGGGACACCGACAGTTCTTC.

The rearrangement links TRBV5-4 to TRBJ2-3, with 9 bases identical to TRBD1. The germline gives CDR1 SGHNT, CDR2 YYREEE (reference sequence). The trim removed 4 bases at V and 1 base at J, leaving 4 bases unmatched. CDR3 length: 15 residues. The CDR3 DNA reads as TGTGCCAGCAGCCGGACAGGGGTTGGCACAGATACGCAGTATTTT. This gives the protein CASSRTGVGTDTQYF.

This clone was counted between two and nine times. V gene TRBV2 combines with J gene TRBJ1-4, with 8 bases identical to TRBD1. Losses at the gene ends were 4 bases for V and 6 bases for J; bases not matched to a gene: 1. Germline CDR1 is SNHLY and CDR2 is FYNNEI. This CDR3 spans 13 amino acids. CDR3 amino acids: CASSGTGYEKLFF. The CDR3 DNA reads TGTGCCAGCAGTGGGACAGGGTATGAAAAACTGTTTTTT.

This chain joins TRBV11-2 and TRBJ2-1, with 9 bases matching TRBD2. The CDR3 is 18 amino acids. Germline V lookup: CDR1 SGHAT, CDR2 FQNNGV. Unmatched junction bases numbered 13, after V lost 1 base and J lost 6 bases. CDR3 DNA: TGTGCCAGCAGCTTAGGGGGGTCTAGCGGGACAATTTTCAATGAGCAGTTCTTC. It codes for CASSLGGSSGTIFNEQFF.

The chain joins TRBV28 to TRBJ2-5; 7 nucleotides line up with TRBD2. Germline lookup yields CDR1 MDHEN and CDR2 SYDVKM. The V and J ends lost 5 bases and 1 base, in that order; junction bases with no gene match: 7. The CDR3 runs 15 residues. CDR3 DNA sequence: TGTGCCAGCAGTCCCATCCGGGGGGTCCAAGAGACCCAGTACTTC. Translated: CASSPIRGVQETQYF.

The V gene is TRBV11-1, the J gene TRBJ1-1, with D possibly matching TRBD1 (5 bases). The germline V gene encodes CDR1 SGHAT and CDR2 FQDESV (reference sequence). With 4 bases removed from V and 1 base from J, the gap between germline ends came to 13 bases. The CDR3 loop spans 15 amino acids. CDR3 nucleotide sequence: TGTGCCAGCAGCTCCTTGGGGCACACGAACACTGAAGCTTTCTTT. It is translated as CASSSLGHTNTEAFF.

J is TRBJ2-2 and V is TRBV7-2; 7 nucleotides line up with TRBD2. The germline CDR1 and CDR2 sequences are SGHTA and FQGNSA. CDR3 length: 14 amino acids. The V gene end was trimmed by 5 bases and the J gene end by 4 bases; junction bases not matched to a gene: 4. The CDR3 loop reads CASSRGSPTGELFF. CDR3 nucleotide sequence: TGTGCCAGCAGCCGCGGGAGCCCCACCGGGGAGCTGTTTTTT.

The rearrangement joins TRBV4-1 to TRBJ1-5; possible D gene TRBD1, 5 bases. V was cut by 0 bases and J by 4 bases, with 10 bases left in between. Germline CDR1 and CDR2: MGHRA and YSYEKL. This CDR3 has 15 amino acids. The CDR3 DNA reads as TGCGCCAGCAGCCAAGAGGGGGGTGGAAATCAGCCCCAGCATTTT. This sequence encodes CASSQEGGGNQPQHF.

This clone occurred many times. This sequence joins TRBV7-3 and TRBJ1-2; 10 bases match TRBD1. J gave up 7 bases and V 6 bases, and 11 bases lay outside the gene matches. Germline V gene data show CDR1 as SGHTA and CDR2 as FQGTGA. The length of the CDR3 is 15 residues. CDR3 sequence: CASRLNPGQGSGYTF. CDR3 DNA sequence: TGTGCCAGCAGATTGAACCCGGGACAGGGGTCTGGCTACACCTTC.